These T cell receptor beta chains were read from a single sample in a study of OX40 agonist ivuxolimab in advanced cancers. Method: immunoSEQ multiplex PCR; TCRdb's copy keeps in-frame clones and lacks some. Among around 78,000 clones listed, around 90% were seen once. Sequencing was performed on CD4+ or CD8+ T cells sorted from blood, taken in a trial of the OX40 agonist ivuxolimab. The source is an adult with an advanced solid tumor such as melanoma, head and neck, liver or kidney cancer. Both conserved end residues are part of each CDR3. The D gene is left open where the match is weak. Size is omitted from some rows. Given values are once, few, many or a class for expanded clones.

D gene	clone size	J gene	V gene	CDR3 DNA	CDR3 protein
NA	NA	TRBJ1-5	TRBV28	TGTGCCATCGCAGAGACAGTCTATCAGCCCCAGCATTTT	CAIAETVYQPQHF
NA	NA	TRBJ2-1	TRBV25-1	TGTGCCAGCAGTGAACCTAAGGGAGGATGGAGCAATGAGCAGTTCTTC	CASSEPKGGWSNEQFF
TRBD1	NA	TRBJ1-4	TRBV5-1	TGCGCCAGCAGCTTCCGACAGGGAGATGAAAAACTGTTTTTT	CASSFRQGDEKLFF
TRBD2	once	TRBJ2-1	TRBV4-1	TGCGCCAGCTCCTCAAGTGGGGGAGCCGGGACTAGCGCATACAATGAGCAGTTCTTC	CASSSSGGAGTSAYNEQFF
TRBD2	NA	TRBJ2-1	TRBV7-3	TGTGCCAGCAGCCCGGGACTAGCGGGAGATGGGGAGCAGTTCTTC	CASSPGLAGDGEQFF
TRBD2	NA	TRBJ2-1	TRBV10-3	TGTGCCATCTCGGGCGGGAGGTTCAATGAGCAGTTCTTC	CAISGGRFNEQFF
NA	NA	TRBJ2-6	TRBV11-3	TGTGCCAGCAGCGTGGGACAATACTCTGGGGCCAACGTCCTGACTTTC	CASSVGQYSGANVLTF
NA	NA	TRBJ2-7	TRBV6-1	TGTGCCAGCAGCTCCAATTCCGCGAACGAGCAGTACTTC	CASSSNSANEQYF
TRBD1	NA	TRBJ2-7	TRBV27	TGTGCCAGCAGCCAACAGGGGATTTCCTACGAGCAGTACTTC	CASSQQGISYEQYF
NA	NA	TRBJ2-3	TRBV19	TGTGCCAGTAGTAGGACGAACACAGATACGCAGTATTTT	CASSRTNTDTQYF
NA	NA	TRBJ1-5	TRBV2	TGTGCCAGCTCCACCGAAAATAGGGTTGATCAGCCCCAGCATTTT	CASSTENRVDQPQHF
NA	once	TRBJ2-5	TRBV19	TGTGCCAGTAGTCGGGACCAAGAGACCCAGTACTTC	CASSRDQETQYF
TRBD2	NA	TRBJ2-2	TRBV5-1	TGCGCCAGTTCTAGCGGGAATCCCGGGGAGCTGTTTTTT	CASSSGNPGELFF
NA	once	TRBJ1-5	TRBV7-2	TGTGCCAGCAGCGAAAGGGCCGATCAGCCCCAGCATTTT	CASSERADQPQHF
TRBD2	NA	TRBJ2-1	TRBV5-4	TGTGCCAGCAGCTTGGCTACTAGCGGGACTTACAATGAGCAGTTCTTC	CASSLATSGTYNEQFF
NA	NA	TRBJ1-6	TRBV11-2	TGTGCCAGCAGCTTAGGACAAAATAATTCACCCCTCCACTTT	CASSLGQNNSPLHF
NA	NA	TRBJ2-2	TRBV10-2	TGCGCCAGCAGGGACACTAACACCGGGGAGCTGTTTTTT	CASRDTNTGELFF
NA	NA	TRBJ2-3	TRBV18	TGTGCCAGCTCACCCGATTCGGCGAGCACAGATACGCAGTATTTT	CASSPDSASTDTQYF
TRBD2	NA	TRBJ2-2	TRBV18	TGTGCCAGCTCTCTGACTAGCGGGGGAAACACCGGGGAGCTGTTTTTT	CASSLTSGGNTGELFF
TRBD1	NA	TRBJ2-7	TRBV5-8	TGTGCCAGCAGCCCGCGACAGGGCTTCTCTTGGGAGCAGTACTTC	CASSPRQGFSWEQYF
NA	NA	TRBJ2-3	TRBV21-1	TGTGCCAGCAGCAAAGAGAGGACTAGCGGGGCAGATAGCACAGATACGCAGTATTTT	CASSKERTSGADSTDTQYF
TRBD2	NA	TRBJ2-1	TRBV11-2	TGTGCCAGCAGCCAAATTAGCGGGAGGGCCGACAATGAGCAGTTCTTC	CASSQISGRADNEQFF
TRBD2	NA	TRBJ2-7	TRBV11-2	TGTGCCAGCAGCGTTAGCGGGAGGCAGGCTAGTCAGTACTTC	CASSVSGRQASQYF
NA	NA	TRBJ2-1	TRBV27	TGTGCCAGCAGAGCTACCCACGGGAGAAGGCCCTACAATGAGCAGTTCTTC	CASRATHGRRPYNEQFF
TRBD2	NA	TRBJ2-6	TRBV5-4	TGTGCCAGCAGCTTGGGCGGGAGAAAAGCTGGGGCCAACGTCCTGACTTTC	CASSLGGRKAGANVLTF
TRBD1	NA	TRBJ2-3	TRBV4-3	TGCGCCAGCAGTGAGACAGGGGGGTTTGGAGATACGCAGTATTTT	CASSETGGFGDTQYF
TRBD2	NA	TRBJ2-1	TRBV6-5	TGTGCCAGCAGCCCTCTAGCGGGGCGCGAGATAGAGCAGTTCTTC	CASSPLAGREIEQFF
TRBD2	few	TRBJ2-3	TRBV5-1	TGCGCCAGCAGCGCCGGGACTAGCGGGTTTCTAGATACGCAGTATTTT	CASSAGTSGFLDTQYF
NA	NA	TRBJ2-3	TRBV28	TGTGCCAGCAGTCCACCCACCCTTAGCGGGTGGGGGCCAGATACGCAGTATTTT	CASSPPTLSGWGPDTQYF
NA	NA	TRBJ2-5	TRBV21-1	TGTGCCAGCAGCTCCCCGGGACAGGGGGTTCAAGAGACCCAGTACTTC	CASSSPGQGVQETQYF
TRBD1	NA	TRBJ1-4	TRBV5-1	TGCGCCAGCAGCTTACAGGGGGCGGGTGAAAAACTGTTTTTT	CASSLQGAGEKLFF
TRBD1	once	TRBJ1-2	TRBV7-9	TGTGCCAGCAGCTTAGAAGGGGGCAGTGGCTACACCTTC	CASSLEGGSGYTF
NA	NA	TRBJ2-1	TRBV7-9	TGTGCCAGCAGCTTAGGCGGGGACGCCTACAATGAGCAGTTCTTC	CASSLGGDAYNEQFF
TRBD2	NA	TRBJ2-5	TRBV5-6	TGTGCCAGCAGCTTGGTCCGGGCAGGAACTAGCGGCGGGGAGACCCAGTACTTC	CASSLVRAGTSGGETQYF
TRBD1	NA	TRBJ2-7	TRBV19	TGTGCCAGTAGCCAACGCCGGGACAGGGTGTCCTACGAGCAGTACTTC	CASSQRRDRVSYEQYF
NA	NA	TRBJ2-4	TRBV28	TGTGCCAGCAGTTTCCCCTCATCCAGAGAGGGTGTCAAAAACATTCAGTACTTC	CASSFPSSREGVKNIQYF
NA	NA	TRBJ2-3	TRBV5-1	TGCGCCAGCACAATGGGCGATTCCACAGATACGCAGTATTTT	CASTMGDSTDTQYF
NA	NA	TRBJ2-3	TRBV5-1	TGCGCCAGCCGCCTTCAGCCAATTAGCACAGATACGCAGTATTTT	CASRLQPISTDTQYF
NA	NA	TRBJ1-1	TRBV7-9	TGTGCCAGCAGCTTAGGGATGAACACTGAAGCTTTCTTT	CASSLGMNTEAFF
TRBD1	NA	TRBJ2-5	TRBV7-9	TGTGCCAGCAGCTTAGGGGACAGAGGTACCTTTGGGGAGACCCAGTACTTC	CASSLGDRGTFGETQYF
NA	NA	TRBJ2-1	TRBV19	TGTGCCACCCAGTTGGGAGGGGGTAACCTCAATGAGCAGTTCTTC	CATQLGGGNLNEQFF
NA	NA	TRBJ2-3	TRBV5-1	TGCGCCAGCAGCTTGGCCTATAGCGGATACACAGATACGCAGTATTTT	CASSLAYSGYTDTQYF